Listed here is a single TCR beta chain. This entry belongs to a study of T cell responses to AZD1222 COVID-19 vaccine. Measured with immunoSEQ multiplex PCR; TCRdb has only the in-frame clones, and not every one. Found here are some 150,000 clones, around 91% of them singletons; the top ten hold under 5.5%. CDR3 size: 16 residues. Unmatched junction bases numbered 8, after V lost 3 bases and J lost 1 base. Germline V lookup: CDR1 MGHDK, CDR2 SYGVNS. The specimen comprised peripheral blood, sampled on day 0 of AZD1222 vaccination. The source is an adult in good health. This chain joins TRBV25-1 and TRBJ2-5; TRBD1 matches 7 bases. The DNA for the CDR3 is TGTGCCAGCAGTGATAGGGGGCGCGGTCTCCAAGAGACCCAGTACTTC. It specifies CASSDRGRGLQETQYF.